This is a list of T cell receptor beta chains from one sample in a study of blood T cell repertoires in COVID-19. Generated by immunoSEQ multiplex PCR, the TCRdb table keeps only in-frame clones and is missing some. The table includes about 460,000 clones, 80% to 90% detected once. Specimen: PBMCs or T cells enriched from blood (not recorded which). The receptors stem from a woman aged 55-70 years who had recovered from COVID-19. CDR3s include the opening cysteine and the closing phenylalanine or tryptophan. The D gene is left open where the match is weak. Clone size, where shown, is once, few, many, or a class for clones that have expanded.

14 | TRBJ1-2 | TRBD1 | NA | TRBV10-3 | TGTGCCATAAGAAGGACCGACAGGGTCTATGGCTACACCTTC | CAIRRTDRVYGYTF
16 | TRBJ1-3 | TRBD1 | NA | TRBV2 | TGTGCCAGCAGGGACAGGGGGCAATACTCTGGAAACACCATATATTTT | CASRDRGQYSGNTIYF
15 | TRBJ2-7 | TRBD1 | NA | TRBV5-1 | TGCGCCAGCAGCCCGGTGACAGGGAGCTCCTACGAGCAGTACTTC | CASSPVTGSSYEQYF
14 | TRBJ2-7 | TRBD1 | once | TRBV2 | TGTGCCAGCAGCGGGACAGCCCCCTACTACGAGCAGTACTTC | CASSGTAPYYEQYF
17 | TRBJ2-1 | NA | NA | TRBV27 | TGTGCCAGCAGTTTAAGTTCTCGCGTCGTATTCTACAATGAGCAGTTCTTC | CASSLSSRVVFYNEQFF
18 | TRBJ1-1 | NA | NA | TRBV28 | TGTGCCAGCAGTCCCTTAAGACTGGCGAGGGGGAAGAACACTGAAGCTTTCTTT | CASSPLRLARGKNTEAFF
15 | TRBJ1-1 | NA | few | TRBV4-1 | TGCGCCAGCAGCCTCCACCACGACAGTGGCACTGAAGCTTTCTTT | CASSLHHDSGTEAFF
14 | TRBJ1-3 | TRBD1 | once | TRBV2 | TGTGCCAGCAGCGACAGGGCCACTGGAAACACCATATATTTT | CASSDRATGNTIYF
15 | TRBJ2-2 | TRBD1 | NA | TRBV2 | TGTGCCAGCAGATATGGACAGGGGGGAACCGGGGAGCTGTTTTTT | CASRYGQGGTGELFF
15 | TRBJ2-5 | TRBD2 | NA | TRBV14 | TGTGCCAGCAGCCAAGAGAAGGGAGGGGTAGAGACCCAGTACTTC | CASSQEKGGVETQYF
13 | TRBJ2-1 | NA | once | TRBV6-5 | TGTGCCAGCAGTAGACAAATATACAATGAGCAGTTCTTC | CASSRQIYNEQFF
15 | TRBJ1-1 | TRBD1 | NA | TRBV3-1/TRBV3-2 | TGTGCCAGCAGCTCCCGTGGGACAGTGAACACTGAAGCTTTCTTT | CASSSRGTVNTEAFF
14 | TRBJ2-2 | TRBD1 | NA | TRBV2 | TGTGCCAGCACTAGGACAGGGCGAACCGGGGAGCTGTTTTTT | CASTRTGRTGELFF
17 | TRBJ1-6 | NA | NA | TRBV5-6 | TGTGCCAGCAGCCATAAGACAGCGTTCTCCTATAATTCACCCCTCCACTTT | CASSHKTAFSYNSPLHF
15 | TRBJ2-3 | TRBD2 | NA | TRBV18 | TGTGCCAGCTCACCCGTAGCGGGTCGCACAGATACGCAGTATTTT | CASSPVAGRTDTQYF
15 | TRBJ1-1 | NA | NA | TRBV7-2 | TGTGCCAGCAGCCATTACAGGTTGGGGAACACTGAAGCTTTCTTT | CASSHYRLGNTEAFF
13 | TRBJ2-1 | NA | NA | TRBV3-1/TRBV3-2 | TGTGCCAGCAGCCAGGCCGGGACTTATATGCAGTTCTTC | CASSQAGTYMQFF
15 | TRBJ2-1 | TRBD1 | NA | TRBV24-1 | TGTGCCACCAGTGACGGGACAGGGGGTGGGAATGAGCAGTTCTTC | CATSDGTGGGNEQFF
14 | TRBJ1-1 | NA | NA | TRBV5-1 | TGCGCCAGCAGCTTGGAGAGGAGGGACACTGAAGCTTTCTTT | CASSLERRDTEAFF
15 | TRBJ2-1 | NA | NA | TRBV7-9 | TGTGCCAGCAGCTTAGCGGCAGGGCTTGGCAATGAGCAGTTCTTC | CASSLAAGLGNEQFF
17 | TRBJ2-3 | TRBD2 | NA | TRBV9 | TGTGCCAGCAGCGTAGGAATAGCGGGGGGTTTCACAGATACGCAGTATTTT | CASSVGIAGGFTDTQYF
16 | TRBJ2-2 | TRBD1 | NA | TRBV5-1 | TGCGCCAGCAGCTATACCGGGACAGCGAACACCGGGGAGCTGTTTTTT | CASSYTGTANTGELFF
14 | TRBJ1-3 | TRBD1 | NA | TRBV5-6 | TGTGCCAGCAGCTTGCAGGGGGCTGGAAACACCATATATTTT | CASSLQGAGNTIYF
18 | TRBJ1-2 | NA | NA | TRBV2 | TGTGCCAGCAGTGAAGGATGGGGTGGAGGGAACCTTAACTATGGCTACACCTTC | CASSEGWGGGNLNYGYTF
13 | TRBJ2-7 | NA | NA | TRBV6-5 | TGTGCCAGCATCTCAGACAGCACCTACGAGCAGTACTTC | CASISDSTYEQYF
18 | TRBJ2-5 | TRBD1 | NA | TRBV11-2 | TGTGCCAGCAGCTTCCCCAAACACGGGACAGGCATCCAAGAGACCCAGTACTTC | CASSFPKHGTGIQETQYF
16 | TRBJ1-4 | NA | NA | TRBV7-6 | TGTGCCAGCAGCCCTAACGCGGGGCCCCGAGGAGGGACACTGTTTTTT | CASSPNAGPRGGTLFF
16 | TRBJ1-5 | NA | NA | TRBV15 | TGTGCCACCAGCAGAGATCGAGGGTCTAGCAATCAGCCCCAGCATTTT | CATSRDRGSSNQPQHF
15 | TRBJ2-5 | TRBD1 | NA | TRBV4-1 | TGCGCCAGCAGCCAACTAGGGACAGGGCATAAGACCCAGTACTTC | CASSQLGTGHKTQYF
15 | TRBJ1-6 | TRBD1 | NA | TRBV2 | TGTGCCAGCAGTGAGGGACAGGTTTATAATTCACCCCTCCACTTT | CASSEGQVYNSPLHF
20 | TRBJ2-3 | TRBD2 | NA | TRBV9 | TGTGCCAGCAGCCGCAACGGACTAGCGGGGGGGCAGGTCGGCACAGATACGCAGTATTTT | CASSRNGLAGGQVGTDTQYF
14 | TRBJ2-3 | NA | NA | TRBV7-9 | TGTGCCAGCGGCGATAGGGGTGGCGGAGATACGCAGTATTTT | CASGDRGGGDTQYF
13 | TRBJ1-2 | NA | NA | TRBV5-1 | TGCGCCAGCAGCTTTTGGCAGGACTATGGCTACACCTTC | CASSFWQDYGYTF
15 | TRBJ1-1 | NA | NA | TRBV16 | TGTGCCAGCAGCCAATCGTTCGGGGGAGGCACTGAAGCTTTCTTT | CASSQSFGGGTEAFF
15 | TRBJ1-4 | TRBD1 | NA | TRBV27 | TGTGCCAGCAGTTCCGCAGGGGGCCTTCGAGAAAAACTGTTTTTT | CASSSAGGLREKLFF
12 | TRBJ1-1 | NA | NA | TRBV7-8 | TGTGCCAGCAGTCAACAGGCAACTGAAGCTTTCTTT | CASSQQATEAFF
18 | TRBJ2-1 | TRBD1 | NA | TRBV24-1 | TGTGCCACCAGTGATCCTACCGGAGGACAGGGGGCGCTTAATGAGCAGTTCTTC | CATSDPTGGQGALNEQFF
12 | TRBJ2-1 | TRBD1 | NA | TRBV24-1 | TGTGCCACCAGTGGAGTCGGGACAGGGGAGTTCTTC | CATSGVGTGEFF
14 | TRBJ1-3 | NA | NA | TRBV30 | TGTGCCTGGAGTCCAGGGAACTCTGGAAACACCATATATTTT | CAWSPGNSGNTIYF
13 | TRBJ1-1 | NA | few | TRBV6-5 | TGTGCCAGCAGTTACGGACACCAACGTCGGGCTTTCTTT | CASSYGHQRRAFF
17 | TRBJ1-2 | NA | NA | TRBV7-8 | TGTGCCAGCAGCTTATTCGGTTTGAGCACCTACAACTATGGCTACACCTTC | CASSLFGLSTYNYGYTF
12 | TRBJ2-2 | NA | NA | TRBV19 | TGTGCCAGTAGTGAGCAGGTCGGGGAGCTGTTTTTT | CASSEQVGELFF
15 | TRBJ1-1 | NA | NA | TRBV2 | TGTGCCAGCGTCGAAGACAGACTCATGAACACTGAAGCTTTCTTT | CASVEDRLMNTEAFF
13 | TRBJ2-7 | NA | NA | TRBV2 | TGTGCCAGCCGCAAGGACTACTCCTACGAGCAGTACTTC | CASRKDYSYEQYF
16 | TRBJ1-1 | NA | NA | TRBV5-1 | TGCGCCAGCAGCTTGAGGTCGACAGATATGAACACTGAAGCTTTCTTT | CASSLRSTDMNTEAFF
15 | TRBJ2-7 | TRBD1 | NA | TRBV5-6 | TGTGCCAGCAGCTTGGACAGGGGGCAAAGCTACGAGCAGTACTTC | CASSLDRGQSYEQYF
16 | TRBJ2-2 | TRBD1 | NA | TRBV27 | TGTGCCAGCAGATCAAGGACAGGGCTGGACACCGGGGAGCTGTTTTTT | CASRSRTGLDTGELFF
15 | TRBJ2-7 | TRBD1 | NA | TRBV5-1 | TGCGCCAGCAGCTTACGACAGGGGGGGTTCTACGAGCAGTACTTC | CASSLRQGGFYEQYF
13 | TRBJ2-1 | NA | NA | TRBV6-6 | TGTGCCAGCAGTTACTCGAGTATAGATGAGCAGTTCTTC | CASSYSSIDEQFF
14 | TRBJ2-3 | NA | NA | TRBV5-1 | TGCGCCAGCAGCTTGGTGTCCTTCACAGATACGCAGTATTTT | CASSLVSFTDTQYF
12 | TRBJ1-2 | NA | NA | TRBV19 | TGTGCCAGTAGTATCGAAACATATCGCTACACCTTC | CASSIETYRYTF
15 | TRBJ2-3 | TRBD2 | once | TRBV9 | TGTGCCAGCAGCGCTGCGGGGGGGAACACAGATACGCAGTATTTT | CASSAAGGNTDTQYF
14 | TRBJ2-7 | TRBD2 | once | TRBV19 | TGTGCCAGTAGTATGGGCGGGAGCTCCTACGAGCAGTACTTC | CASSMGGSSYEQYF
16 | TRBJ2-2 | NA | NA | TRBV10-3 | TGTGCCATCACCCCGAGACAAGCTTCGAACACCGGGGAGCTGTTTTTT | CAITPRQASNTGELFF
14 | TRBJ1-2 | TRBD1 | NA | TRBV3-1/TRBV3-2 | TGTGCCAGCAGCCGCGGACAGGGGGACTATGGCTACACCTTC | CASSRGQGDYGYTF